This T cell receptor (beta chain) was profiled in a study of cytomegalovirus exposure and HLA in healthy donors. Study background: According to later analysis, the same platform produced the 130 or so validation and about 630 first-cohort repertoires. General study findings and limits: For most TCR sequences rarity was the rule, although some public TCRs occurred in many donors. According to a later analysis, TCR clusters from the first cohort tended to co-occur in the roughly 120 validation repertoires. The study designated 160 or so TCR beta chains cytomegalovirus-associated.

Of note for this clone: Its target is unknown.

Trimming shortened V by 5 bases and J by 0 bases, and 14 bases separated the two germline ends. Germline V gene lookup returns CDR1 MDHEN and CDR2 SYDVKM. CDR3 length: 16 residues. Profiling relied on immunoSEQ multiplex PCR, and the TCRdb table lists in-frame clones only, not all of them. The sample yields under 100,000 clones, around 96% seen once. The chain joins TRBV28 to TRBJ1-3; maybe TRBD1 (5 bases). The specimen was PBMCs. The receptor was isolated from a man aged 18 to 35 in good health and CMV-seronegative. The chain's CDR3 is CASSPRGGSSGNTIYF. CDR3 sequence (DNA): TGTGCCAGCAGTCCTAGGGGCGGTAGCTCTGGAAACACCATATATTTT. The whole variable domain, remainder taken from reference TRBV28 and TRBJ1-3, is DVKVTQSSRYLVKRTGEKVFLECVQDMDHENMFWYRQDPGLGLRLIYFSYDVKMKEKGDIPEGYSVSREKKERFSLILESASTNQTSMYLCASSPRGGSSGNTIYFGEGSWLTVV.